The rows below give T cell receptor beta chains drawn from one sample of a study of a mutant IDH1 vaccine in newly diagnosed glioma. Here immunoSEQ multiplex PCR was the method, and the copy in TCRdb shows in-frame clones only, minus some. Seen here are around 37,000 clones, just under 80% observed once, and the top ten hold roughly 9%. The sequencing used PBMCs, collected from a glioma patient treated with radiotherapy, temozolomide or both. These receptors were taken from a man aged 35 to 55 with glioma. Some clones in this sample may be carry-over from other donors' samples. Each CDR3 is given with its conserved first and last residue. The D gene is left open where the match is weak. Only some rows state a clone size, as once, few, many or a class for expanded clones.

D,J,length,size,V,CDR3,DNA
NA,TRBJ2-7,14,NA,TRBV5-6,CASSSGNTAYEQYF,TGTGCCAGCAGCTCGGGGAACACGGCCTACGAGCAGTACTTC
NA,TRBJ2-4,14,NA,TRBV30,CAWSGSLAKNIQYF,TGTGCCTGGAGTGGAAGTCTAGCCAAAAACATTCAGTACTTC
NA,TRBJ1-5,16,NA,TRBV4-3,CASSQGIDRPNQPQHF,TGCGCCAGCAGCCAAGGAATCGACAGGCCTAATCAGCCCCAGCATTTT
TRBD2,TRBJ2-5,15,NA,TRBV5-5,CASSLALAGGETQYF,TGTGCCAGCAGCTTGGCCCTAGCGGGGGGAGAGACCCAGTACTTC
NA,TRBJ1-1,11,NA,TRBV4-1,CASSWRTEAFF,TGCGCCAGCAGCTGGAGAACTGAAGCTTTCTTT
NA,TRBJ2-5,12,NA,TRBV16,CASSSRFGTQYF,TGTGCCAGCAGCTCTCGGTTCGGGACCCAGTACTTC
NA,TRBJ2-1,15,NA,TRBV11-2,CASSLEGMGHNEQFF,TGTGCCAGCAGCTTAGAAGGGATGGGCCACAATGAGCAGTTCTTC
NA,TRBJ1-4,13,once,TRBV6-1,CASRRNTNEKLFF,TGTGCCAGCAGGAGGAATACTAATGAAAAACTGTTTTTT
NA,TRBJ2-1,15,NA,TRBV2,CASSFRQGAYNEQFF,TGTGCCAGCAGTTTTCGGCAGGGAGCCTACAATGAGCAGTTCTTC
NA,TRBJ1-4,14,NA,TRBV30,CAWSGVGGGEKLFF,TGTGCCTGGAGTGGGGTAGGAGGCGGTGAAAAACTGTTTTTT
NA,TRBJ1-2,17,NA,TRBV4-1,CASSLFSDHRARYGYTF,TGCGCCAGCAGCCTCTTCTCCGACCACAGGGCTCGATATGGCTACACCTTC
NA,TRBJ2-5,14,NA,TRBV4-2,CASSQDVRGETQYF,TGTGCCAGCAGCCAAGATGTGAGAGGTGAGACCCAGTACTTC
NA,TRBJ1-1,12,NA,TRBV10-3,CAISEVNTEAFF,TGTGCCATCAGTGAGGTGAACACTGAAGCTTTCTTT
NA,TRBJ1-4,14,NA,TRBV5-1,CASSPGGPNEKLFF,TGCGCCAGCAGCCCGGGCGGTCCTAATGAAAAACTGTTTTTT
TRBD2,TRBJ2-1,17,NA,TRBV29-1,CSVEASGGIKPYNEQFF,TGCAGCGTTGAAGCCAGCGGGGGAATTAAGCCCTACAATGAGCAGTTCTTC
NA,TRBJ1-1,14,NA,TRBV14,CASSLQERNTEAFF,TGTGCCAGCAGCCTACAGGAGAGGAACACTGAAGCTTTCTTT
NA,TRBJ2-2,16,NA,TRBV19,CASSINSRLNTGELFF,TGTGCCAGTAGTATAAACTCTAGATTGAACACCGGGGAGCTGTTTTTT
TRBD1,TRBJ1-5,15,NA,TRBV5-1,CASSLEGQGNQPQHF,TGCGCCAGCAGCTTGGAGGGACAGGGTAATCAGCCCCAGCATTTT
TRBD1,TRBJ1-2,15,NA,TRBV5-1,CASSLSGTGGRGYTF,TGCGCCAGCAGCTTGTCCGGGACAGGGGGCCGAGGCTACACCTTC
TRBD1,TRBJ2-7,13,NA,TRBV13,CASSPGTGKEQYF,TGTGCCAGCAGCCCCGGGACAGGGAAGGAGCAGTACTTC
NA,TRBJ1-2,11,NA,TRBV2,CASSEGYGYTF,TGTGCCAGCAGTGAGGGGTATGGCTACACCTTC
TRBD1,TRBJ1-2,14,NA,TRBV6-5,CASRVIGQDRGYTF,TGTGCCAGCAGGGTAATAGGACAGGATAGGGGCTACACCTTC
NA,TRBJ1-5,15,NA,TRBV5-1,CASSLTGHSNQPQHF,TGCGCCAGCAGCTTGACGGGACATAGCAATCAGCCCCAGCATTTT
NA,TRBJ2-3,12,NA,TRBV4-1,CASSHIRDTQYF,TGCGCCAGCAGCCATATAAGGGATACGCAGTATTTT
TRBD1,TRBJ1-2,15,NA,TRBV5-6,CASRTPGDRNYGYTF,TGTGCCAGCAGAACGCCGGGGGACAGGAACTATGGCTACACCTTC
NA,TRBJ1-5,12,NA,TRBV18,CASSGGYQPQHF,TGTGCCAGCTCGGGGGGATATCAGCCCCAGCATTTT
NA,TRBJ2-3,12,NA,TRBV10-3,CAIRGSSDTQYF,TGTGCCATCAGGGGGTCCTCGGATACGCAGTATTTT
TRBD2,TRBJ2-5,14,NA,TRBV9,CASSGGGAWETQYF,TGTGCCAGCAGCGGCGGGGGGGCATGGGAGACCCAGTACTTC
NA,TRBJ2-5,13,NA,TRBV7-9,CASSLGSQETQYF,TGTGCCAGCAGCTTAGGCAGCCAAGAGACCCAGTACTTC
TRBD1,TRBJ2-2,14,NA,TRBV9,CATNRGLGTGELFF,TGTGCCACCAACAGGGGCCTGGGGACCGGGGAGCTGTTTTTT
NA,TRBJ1-1,13,NA,TRBV5-6,CASSGLLNTEAFF,TGTGCCAGCAGCGGACTCCTGAACACTGAAGCTTTCTTT
NA,TRBJ2-7,12,NA,TRBV25-1,CASSDFDYEQYF,TGTGCCAGCAGTGATTTCGACTACGAGCAGTACTTC
NA,TRBJ2-5,15,NA,TRBV4-2,CASSQTSRDQETQYF,TGTGCCAGCAGCCAAACATCCCGGGACCAAGAGACCCAGTACTTC
NA,TRBJ1-1,12,NA,TRBV27,CASSLGNTEAFF,TGTGCCAGCAGTTTGGGTAACACTGAAGCTTTCTTT
NA,TRBJ2-1,14,NA,TRBV18,CASSQGGAYNEQFF,TGTGCCAGCTCCCAGGGGGGGGCCTACAATGAGCAGTTCTTC
TRBD2,TRBJ2-5,15,NA,TRBV5-1,CASSLDGGVGETQYF,TGCGCCAGCAGCTTGGATGGGGGGGTCGGAGAGACCCAGTACTTC
NA,TRBJ1-4,15,NA,TRBV5-6,CASSLAVGGREKLFF,TGTGCCAGCAGCTTGGCGGTGGGGGGGCGCGAGAAACTGTTTTTT
NA,TRBJ1-2,14,NA,TRBV7-2,CASSLAGSDYGYTF,TGTGCCAGCAGCCTAGCTGGGTCGGACTATGGCTACACCTTC
TRBD1,TRBJ1-2,12,NA,TRBV6-5,CASRTGTGGYTF,TGTGCCAGCAGGACAGGGACGGGCGGCTACACCTTC
NA,TRBJ2-3,12,NA,TRBV18,CASSPSGDTQYF,TGTGCCAGCTCACCATCGGGAGATACGCAGTATTTT
NA,TRBJ2-7,13,NA,TRBV5-1,CASSLGLTYEQYF,TGCGCCAGCAGCTTGGGCCTCACCTACGAGCAGTACTTC
TRBD1,TRBJ1-1,18,NA,TRBV7-2,CASSLGYVMRGGGTEAFF,TGTGCCAGCAGCTTAGGATACGTTATGAGAGGGGGCGGAACTGAAGCTTTCTTT
NA,TRBJ2-2,13,NA,TRBV2,CASSGELAGELFF,TGTGCCAGCAGTGGGGAGTTGGCCGGGGAGCTGTTTTTT